The 12 T cell receptor beta chains reported below all come from one sample, sequenced in a study of cytomegalovirus exposure and HLA in healthy donors. With 60 Vbeta and 13 Jbeta primers, the PCR was carried out. Produced via immunoSEQ multiplex PCR; TCRdb's table is partial and in-frame only. The data show over 70,000 clones, with about two thirds seen just once and 7.5% to 8% held by the top ten. The source material was PBMCs. All receptors derive from a man aged 35 to 55 in good health and CMV-seropositive.

The CDR3: CASSSSSTNEKLFF. The CDR3 coding sequence is TGTGCCAGCAGCTCAAGCTCAACTAATGAAAAACTGTTTTTT. This chain uses TRBV11-2 with TRBJ1-4; D remains unclear. Germline CDR1 SGHAT, CDR2 FQNNGV. The CDR3 has 14 residues. V lost 4 bases to trimming and J lost 0 bases, with 6 bases between them. The complete variable domain, with remaining parts taken from reference TRBV11-2 and TRBJ1-4, reads EAGVAQSPRYKIIEKRQSVAFWCNPISGHATLYWYQQILGQGPKLLIQFQNNGVVDDSQLPKDRFSAERLKGVDSTLKIQPAKLEDSAVYLCASSSSSTNEKLFFGSGTQLSVL.

This clone was recorded only once. CDR3 amino acids: CASSPPGGSKETQYF. CDR3 coding DNA: TGTGCCAGCAGCCCCCCTGGGGGGAGCAAAGAGACCCAGTACTTC. V gene TRBV5-4 combines with J gene TRBJ2-5; possible D gene TRBD2, 6 bases. Germline assignment: CDR1 SGHNT and CDR2 YYREEE (reference sequence). The CDR3 spans 15 residues. V lost 4 bases, J lost 3 bases, and 16 bases lay in between.

CDR3 DNA sequence: TGTGCCAGCAGTTTCAGGCAGGGGGCGCGTGGCACTGAAGCTTTCTTT. This codes for CASSFRQGARGTEAFF. The chain combines TRBV27 with TRBJ1-1; 8 nucleotides match TRBD1. Trimming took 3 bases from V and 4 from J; bases not matched to a gene: 10. CDR3 size: 16 residues. The germline CDR1 and CDR2 sequences are MNHEY and SMNVEV (reference sequence).

The chain is built from TRBV29-1 and TRBJ1-2; weak D call: TRBD1 (5 bases). Between the trimmed V and J ends, which lost 5 bases and 1 base, there was a span of 11 bases. There are 13 residues in the CDR3. Germline CDR1 reads SQVTM; CDR2 reads ANQGSEA. The CDR3 reads CSVYPGGNYGYTF. The CDR3 coding sequence is TGCAGCGTTTATCCGGGGGGTAACTATGGCTACACCTTC. Together with reference TRBV29-1 and TRBJ1-2, the CDR3 gives the full variable domain: SAVISQKPSRDICQRGTSLTIQCQVDSQVTMMFWYRQQPGQSLTLIATANQGSEATYESGFVIDKFPISRPNLTFSTLTVSNMSPEDSSIYLCSVYPGGNYGYTFGSGTRLTVV.

The chain is built from TRBV18 and TRBJ2-1; 7 bases are shared with TRBD2. Per the germline V gene, CDR1 is KGHSH and CDR2 is LQKENI. The trim removed 10 bases at V and 7 bases at J, leaving 13 bases unmatched. There are 14 residues in the CDR3. Here the CDR3 reads CATATFGGSNEQFF. The CDR3 DNA reads TGTGCCACTGCCACTTTCGGCGGGAGTAATGAGCAGTTCTTC.

The chain uses TRBV7-9 and TRBJ2-1; tentative D call: TRBD2 (6 bases). Germline CDR1 and CDR2: SEHNR and FQNEAQ (reference sequence). The CDR3 is made up of 14 amino acids. Trimming shortened V by 1 base and J by 8 bases, and 12 bases separated the two germline ends. CDR3 sequence: CASSLGRGGDEQFF. As DNA, the CDR3 is TGTGCCAGCAGCTTAGGTCGAGGAGGGGATGAGCAGTTCTTC. The whole variable domain, filled in from reference TRBV7-9 and TRBJ2-1, reads DTGVSQNPRHKITKRGQNVTFRCDPISEHNRLYWYRQTLGQGPEFLTYFQNEAQLEKSRLLSDRFSAERPKGSFSTLEIQRTEQGDSAMYLCASSLGRGGDEQFFGPGTRLTVL.

The J gene is TRBJ2-6, the V gene TRBV7-8, with D maybe TRBD2 (6 bases). The CDR3 is made up of 21 amino acids. CDR1 is SGHVS, CDR2 FQNEAQ, per germline. V was trimmed by 0 bases and J by 4 bases, leaving 25 bases between them. The CDR3 nucleotides read TGTGCCAGCAGCTTAGCTAATCCACTCAGGCGGGGCCTGGAGGGGGCCAACGTCCTGACTTTC. As protein: CASSLANPLRRGLEGANVLTF.

This rearrangement joins TRBV29-1 to TRBJ2-1; TRBD2 matches at 11 bases. The CDR3 runs to 14 residues. Germline V gene lookup returns CDR1 SQVTM and CDR2 ANQGSEA. With V trimmed by 6 bases and J by 5 bases, 6 bases remained unmatched. CDR3: CSVRGTSGDNEQFF. In DNA, the CDR3 is TGCAGCGTCCGAGGGACTAGCGGTGACAATGAGCAGTTCTTC.

The V gene is TRBV29-1, the J gene TRBJ2-3; 7 positions agree with TRBD2. The V and J ends lost 3 bases and 13 bases, in that order; junction bases with no gene match: 19. Per the germline V gene, CDR1 is SQVTM and CDR2 is ANQGSEA. The CDR3 consists of 15 residues. The CDR3 sequence: CSVDPGGRRAAWEYF. The DNA for the CDR3 is TGCAGCGTTGACCCGGGGGGTCGTCGAGCGGCGTGGGAGTATTTT.

The chain recombines TRBV5-5 with TRBJ1-5; 9 bases fit TRBD1. Germline assignment: CDR1 SGHKS and CDR2 YYEKEE (reference sequence). V lost 4 bases and J lost 2; bases outside the gene matches: 7. The CDR3 extends over 16 amino acids. This chain's CDR3 is CASSGGTGSGNQPQHF. In DNA form, the CDR3 reads TGTGCCAGCAGCGGGGGGACAGGGTCGGGCAATCAGCCCCAGCATTTT.

This clone was seen a single time. The chain couples TRBV27 to TRBJ2-2, with 7 bases matching TRBD1. Losses at the gene ends were 4 bases for V and 4 bases for J; bases not matched to a gene: 3. The germline V gene encodes CDR1 MNHEY and CDR2 SMNVEV (reference sequence). The CDR3 runs to 14 residues. CDR3 sequence reads: CASSSGTATGELFF. Here the CDR3 DNA reads TGTGCCAGCAGTTCCGGGACAGCCACCGGGGAGCTGTTTTTT.

The chain recombines TRBV7-9 with TRBJ2-7; 8 bases are a match to TRBD1. Trimming at V came to 1 base and at J to 7 bases, leaving 9 bases not matched to a gene. CDR3 length: 15 residues. Germline CDR1 and CDR2: SEHNR and FQNEAQ (reference sequence). CDR3 nucleotides: TGTGCCAGCAGCTTAGTTCCGGACAGGGCGGGTGAGCAGTACTTC. Amino acid sequence: CASSLVPDRAGEQYF.